This T cell receptor (beta chain) originates from a study of T cells expressing NK-cell markers. Study overall: The authors derived TCR beta repertoires from sorted CD3+CD56+NKG2C+, CD3+CD56+NKG2C- and CD3+CD56-NKG2C+ T cells.

CDR1 is SGDLS and CDR2 is YYNGEE in the germline V gene. The CDR3 loop spans 15 amino acids. TCRdb derives one entry per CDR3 protein from the 5' RACE reads, leaving out DNA. The sample has 150,000 to 200,000 distinct CDR3 sequences, and its top ten clones hold approximately 18%. Sequenced: blood T cells: a sorted CD56 or NKG2C T cell subset, CD4+ or CD8+ T cells, or bulk PBMC T cells (not recorded which). The chain is built from TRBV9 and TRBJ2-5; TCRdb's D gene call, TRBD1, goes unchecked for lack of DNA. This receptor was obtained from a woman aged 18-70 years in good health. The CDR3 loop is CASSVLAGSGETQYF.